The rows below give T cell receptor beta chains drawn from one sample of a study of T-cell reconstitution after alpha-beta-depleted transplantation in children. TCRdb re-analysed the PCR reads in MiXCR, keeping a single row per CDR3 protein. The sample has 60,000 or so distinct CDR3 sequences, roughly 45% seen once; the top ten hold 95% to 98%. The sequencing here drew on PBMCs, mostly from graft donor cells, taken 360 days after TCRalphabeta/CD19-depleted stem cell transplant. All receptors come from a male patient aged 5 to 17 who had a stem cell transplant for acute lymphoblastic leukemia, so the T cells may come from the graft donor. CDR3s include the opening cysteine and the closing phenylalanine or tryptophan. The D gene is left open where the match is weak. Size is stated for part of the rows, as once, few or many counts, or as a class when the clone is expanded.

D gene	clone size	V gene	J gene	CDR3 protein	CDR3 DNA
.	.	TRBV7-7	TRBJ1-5	CASSLELGQPQHF	TGTGCCAGCAGCCTCGAGTTGGGTCAGCCCCAGCATTTT
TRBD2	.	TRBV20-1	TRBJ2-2	CSARLLAGGPGRTGELFF	TGCAGTGCTAGGCTACTAGCGGGAGGGCCGGGTAGGACCGGGGAGCTGTTTTTT
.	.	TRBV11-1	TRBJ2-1	CASNSDMPGVAYNEQFF	TGTGCCAGCAACTCCGACATGCCCGGGGTGGCCTACAATGAGCAGTTCTTC
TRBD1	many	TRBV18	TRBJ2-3	CASSTGDTDTQYF	TGTGCCAGCTCAACAGGGGACACAGATACGCAGTATTTT
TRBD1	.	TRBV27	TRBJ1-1	CASSSGQGWTEAFF	TGTGCCAGCAGTTCCGGACAGGGGTGGACTGAAGCTTTCTTT
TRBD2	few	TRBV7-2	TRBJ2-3	CASSPLLMGLVPQYF	TGTGCCAGCAGCCCTCTACTGATGGGACTAGTTCCGCAGTATTTT
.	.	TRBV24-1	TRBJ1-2	CATQDSTDNYGYTF	TGTGCCACCCAGGACTCGACAGATAACTATGGCTACACCTTC
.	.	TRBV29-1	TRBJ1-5	CSVGGRNQPQHF	TGCAGCGTTGGTGGTCGCAATCAGCCCCAGCATTTT
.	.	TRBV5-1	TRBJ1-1	CASEEGPNTEAFF	TGCGCCAGCGAGGAGGGCCCGAACACTGAAGCTTTCTTT
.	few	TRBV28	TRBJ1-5	CASSTWTGAHQPQHF	TGTGCCAGCAGCACTTGGACGGGCGCACATCAGCCCCAGCATTTT
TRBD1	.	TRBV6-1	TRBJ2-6	CASSEMTGVASGANVLTF	TGTGCCAGTTCGGAGATGACAGGGGTGGCCTCTGGGGCCAACGTCCTGACTTTC
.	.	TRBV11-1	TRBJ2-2	CASSHGKIWENTGELFF	TGTGCCAGCAGCCACGGGAAAATTTGGGAGAACACCGGGGAGCTGTTTTTT
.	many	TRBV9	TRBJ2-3	CASSVVPGVGASTDTQYF	TGTGCCAGCAGCGTAGTACCGGGAGTGGGAGCTAGCACAGATACGCAGTATTTT
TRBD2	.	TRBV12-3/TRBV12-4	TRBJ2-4	CASSLSGGGAKNIQYF	TGTGCCAGCAGTTTAAGCGGGGGGGGAGCCAAAAACATTCAGTACTTC
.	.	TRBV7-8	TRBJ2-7	CASSLGFSYEQYF	TGTGCCAGCAGCTTGGGTTTCTCCTACGAGCAGTACTTC
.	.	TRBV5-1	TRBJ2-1	CASSSGGRYNEQFF	TGCGCCAGCAGCTCGGGGGGCCGGTACAATGAGCAGTTCTTC
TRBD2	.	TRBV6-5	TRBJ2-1	CASSFSSGPYNEQFF	TGTGCCAGCAGTTTCTCTAGCGGTCCCTACAATGAGCAGTTCTTC
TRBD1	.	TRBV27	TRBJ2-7	CASTLIGGYGEQYF	TGTGCCAGCACTCTGATAGGGGGCTATGGCGAGCAGTACTTC
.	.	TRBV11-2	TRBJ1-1	CASSRTARNTEAFF	TGTGCCAGCAGTAGGACAGCCCGGAACACTGAAGCTTTCTTT
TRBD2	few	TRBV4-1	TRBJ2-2	CASSHGLATNTGELFF	TGCGCCAGCAGTCACGGACTAGCGACTAACACCGGGGAGCTGTTTTTT
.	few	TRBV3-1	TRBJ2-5	CASQSRDKETQYF	TGTGCCAGTCAAAGCAGGGATAAAGAGACCCAGTACTTC
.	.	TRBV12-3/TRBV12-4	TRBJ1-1	CASRSRPRNTEAFF	TGTGCCAGCAGATCCCGACCCCGGAACACTGAAGCTTTCTTT
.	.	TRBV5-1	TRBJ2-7	CASSLGLAAVYEQYF	TGCGCCAGCAGCTTGGGGTTGGCAGCTGTATACGAGCAGTACTTC
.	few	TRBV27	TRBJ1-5	CASRDLMSNQPQHF	TGTGCCAGCAGGGATTTAATGAGCAATCAGCCCCAGCATTTT
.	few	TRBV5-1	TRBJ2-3	CASSLDGAGVDTQYF	TGCGCCAGCAGCTTGGATGGCGCAGGGGTAGATACGCAGTATTTT
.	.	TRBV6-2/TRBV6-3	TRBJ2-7	CASNIAGQVAEQYF	TGTGCCAGCAATATAGCGGGACAGGTAGCCGAGCAGTACTTC
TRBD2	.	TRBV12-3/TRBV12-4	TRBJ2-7	CASRRRESYEQYF	TGTGCCAGCAGACGGCGGGAGAGTTACGAGCAGTACTTC
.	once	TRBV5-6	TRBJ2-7	CASSHFGDEQYF	TGTGCCAGCAGCCATTTTGGGGACGAGCAGTACTTC
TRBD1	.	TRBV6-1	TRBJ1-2	CASRPGTGCPGEGYTF	TGTGCCAGCAGACCCGGGACAGGCTGCCCAGGGGAAGGCTACACCTTC
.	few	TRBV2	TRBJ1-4	CASTLSGFFSEKLFF	TGTGCCAGCACCCTCAGTGGGTTTTTTAGTGAAAAACTGTTTTTT
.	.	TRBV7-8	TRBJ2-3	CASSQRAADGTDTQYF	TGTGCCAGCAGCCAGAGGGCAGCGGATGGGACAGATACGCAGTATTTT
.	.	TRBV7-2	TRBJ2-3	CASSLGSGLRRTDTQYF	TGTGCCAGCAGCTTAGGAAGTGGACTACGACGCACAGATACGCAGTATTTT
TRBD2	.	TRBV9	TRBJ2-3	CASSGSLAGGPLDTQYF	TGTGCCAGCAGCGGTTCTCTGGCGGGAGGGCCCTTAGATACGCAGTATTTT
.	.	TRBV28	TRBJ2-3	CASSRRLPSAPDTQYF	TGTGCCAGCAGTCGCCGACTACCGAGTGCGCCAGATACGCAGTATTTT
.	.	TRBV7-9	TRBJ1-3	CASSLLRGLSFGNTIYF	TGTGCCAGCAGCTTACTCCGGGGTCTGAGCTTTGGAAACACCATATATTTT
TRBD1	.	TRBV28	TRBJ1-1	CASSSLGGESRTEAFF	TGTGCCAGCAGTTCTTTAGGGGGCGAAAGTAGGACTGAAGCTTTCTTT
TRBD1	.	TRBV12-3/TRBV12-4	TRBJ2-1	CASSFWDRSNEQFF	TGTGCCAGCAGTTTTTGGGACAGGAGCAATGAGCAGTTCTTC
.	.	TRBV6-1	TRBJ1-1	CASRSRAAAEAFF	TGTGCCAGCAGGTCCAGGGCGGCAGCTGAAGCTTTCTTT
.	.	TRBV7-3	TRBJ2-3	CASSAASRAGDTQYF	TGTGCCAGCAGCGCCGCGTCGAGGGCTGGGGATACGCAGTATTTT
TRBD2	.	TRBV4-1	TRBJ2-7	CASSQVSGGDEQYF	TGCGCCAGCAGCCAAGTGTCGGGAGGCGACGAGCAGTACTTC